Following are 21 T cell receptor beta chains from one sample sequenced in a study of T cells in localized non-small cell lung cancer. TCRdb keeps only in-frame clones here, not all; method: immunoSEQ multiplex PCR. The table has 70,000 or so clones, around 84% seen once. Source: peripheral blood, taken before any cancer treatment. The receptor set was obtained from an older female donor with stage I lung adenocarcinoma.

The genes are TRBV28 and TRBJ1-2; no firm D call. The CDR3 is 13 amino acids. V shed 3 bases and J shed 0 bases, with 5 bases lying between them. Germline V lookup: CDR1 MDHEN, CDR2 SYDVKM. Written as DNA, the CDR3 is TGTGCCAGCAGTTTGTTGGCTAACTATGGCTACACCTTC. This sequence encodes CASSLLANYGYTF.

The rearrangement uses TRBV6-1 and TRBJ2-3; D tentatively reads TRBD1 or TRBD2 (6 bases each). Per the germline V gene, CDR1 is MNHNS and CDR2 is SASEGT. There are 16 residues in the CDR3. Between the trimmed V and J ends, which lost 0 bases and 4 bases, there was a span of 14 bases. CDR3 sequence (DNA): TGTGCCAGCAGTGAAGCGGGGGGCCAGGTCCCAGATACGCAGTATTTT. Translation: CASSEAGGQVPDTQYF.

The CDR3 DNA follows: TGTGCCAGCAGTGTTGGGGGACTTCTCGAGCAGTACTTC. This codes for CASSVGGLLEQYF. The V gene is TRBV6-1, the J gene TRBJ2-7; D possibly corresponds to TRBD2 (6 bases). V was pared by 4 bases and J by 6 bases, with 13 bases between. Germline V gene sequence: CDR1 MNHNS, CDR2 SASEGT. The CDR3 loop spans 13 amino acids.

The rearrangement links TRBV11-2 to TRBJ2-7; 9 positions agree with TRBD2. V was clipped by 2 bases and J by 3 bases; unmatched bases: 5. This CDR3 has 15 residues. Germline assignment: CDR1 SGHAT and CDR2 FQNNGV. In nucleotides, the CDR3 is TGTGCCAGCAGCTTAAGGACTAGCGATCTCTACGAGCAGTACTTC. Its protein product is CASSLRTSDLYEQYF.

The table lists this clone with a few counts. The V gene is TRBV27, the J gene TRBJ2-1; TRBD2 aligns across 9 bases. Trimming removed 6 bases from V and 7 bases from J; junction bases left unmatched: 16. The CDR3 contains 17 residues. Germline-derived CDR1 and CDR2 are MNHEY and SMNVEV (reference sequence). The CDR3 reads CASRAWVSGRASNEQFF. Here the CDR3 DNA reads TGTGCCAGCAGGGCATGGGTTAGCGGGAGAGCCTCGAATGAGCAGTTCTTC.

This clone has only one observation. The V and J genes are TRBV5-5 and TRBJ2-7, with 8 bases identical to TRBD2. The CDR3 length is 15 residues. J gave up 4 bases and V 4 bases, and 10 bases lay outside the gene matches. Germline CDR1 SGHKS, CDR2 YYEKEE (reference sequence). CDR3 nucleotide sequence: TGTGCCAGCAGCCTAACCGGGACTAGTCCGTACGAGCAGTACTTC. The encoded protein is CASSLTGTSPYEQYF.

There are a few counts of this clone. The V call is TRBV2, the J call TRBJ1-6, with unresolved D. V was clipped by 5 bases and J by 9 bases, with 17 bases between them. CDR1 is SNHLY, CDR2 FYNNEI, per germline. The CDR3 has 15 residues. CDR3 loop: CASSQDYPGVSPLHF. Here the CDR3 DNA reads TGTGCCAGCAGTCAGGACTACCCTGGGGTTTCACCCCTCCACTTT.

The chain joins TRBV6-5 to TRBJ1-2; D remains unclear. The V end was cut by 2 bases, the J end by 0 bases, with 7 bases between. Germline V gene data show CDR1 as MNHEY and CDR2 as SVGAGI. This CDR3 region has 14 residues. Here the CDR3 DNA reads TGTGCCAGCAGTTACCGACGAGCTAACTATGGCTACACCTTC. It yields the protein CASSYRRANYGYTF.

The CDR3 spells CASSRNRVIETQYF. CDR3 in DNA: TGTGCCAGCAGCCGGAACAGGGTTATTGAGACCCAGTACTTC. The V call is TRBV2, the J call TRBJ2-5; a possible D gene is TRBD1 (6 bases). V lost 6 bases and J lost 5, with 16 bases in between. This CDR3 has 14 residues. CDR1 is SNHLY and CDR2 is FYNNEI in the germline V gene.

V usage is TRBV6-1 and J usage is TRBJ2-7; tentative D call: TRBD1 (6 bases). V was trimmed by 2 bases and J by 6 bases, leaving 14 bases between them. CDR3 length: 14 residues. In germline, CDR1 is MNHNS, CDR2 SASEGT. The CDR3 spells CASSEMGRGGEQYF. The CDR3 nucleotides read TGTGCCAGCAGTGAAATGGGCAGGGGTGGCGAGCAGTACTTC.

The V gene is TRBV2, the J gene TRBJ1-1; weak D call: TRBD1 (5 bases). The CDR3 sequence is 13 residues long. The germline CDR1 and CDR2 sequences are SNHLY and FYNNEI. The germline V and J ends were trimmed by 7 bases and 1 base, with 10 bases remaining between them. The CDR3 bases are TGTGCCAGCATGAAGGGGCAGAACACTGAAGCTTTCTTT. Residues: CASMKGQNTEAFF.

The rearrangement joins TRBV4-3 to TRBJ2-7; 9 nucleotides line up with TRBD1. CDR3 length: 16 amino acids. CDR1 is LGHNA, CDR2 YSLEER, per germline. Trimming removed 1 base from V and 1 base from J; junction bases left unmatched: 5. The CDR3 sequence is CASSQARTGVSYEQYF. The DNA of the CDR3 is TGCGCCAGCAGCCAAGCTCGGACAGGGGTGTCCTACGAGCAGTACTTC.

The V and J genes are TRBV5-5 and TRBJ2-3; 12 bases match TRBD2. V gave up 4 bases and J gave up 3 bases; unmatched junction bases: 15. CDR1 is SGHKS, CDR2 YYEKEE, per germline (reference sequence). The CDR3 contains 19 residues. The CDR3 bases are TGTGCCAGCAGCCCCGAGACTAGCGGGAGATACGGTCCAACAGATACGCAGTATTTT. It encodes CASSPETSGRYGPTDTQYF.

This rearrangement joins TRBV19 to TRBJ1-1; 7 bases fit TRBD1. The CDR3 has 14 residues. The J segment lost 1 base and the V segment lost 7 bases, leaving 6 bases of the junction unmatched. Per the germline V gene, CDR1 is LNHDA and CDR2 is SQIVND (reference sequence). Written as DNA, the CDR3 is TGTGCCAGTAAGCCCGGACAGGCGAACACTGAAGCTTTCTTT. Translation: CASKPGQANTEAFF.

The chain recombines TRBV15 with TRBJ2-7; weak D call: TRBD2 (5 bases). V was trimmed by 1 base and J by 3 bases, leaving 10 bases between them. This CDR3 is built from 14 residues. Germline lookup yields CDR1 LNHNV and CDR2 YYDKDF (reference sequence). The CDR3 coding sequence is TGTGCCACCAGCAGAGGCGGGCGACTCTACGAGCAGTACTTC. Translating gives CATSRGGRLYEQYF. The whole variable domain, filled in from reference TRBV15 and TRBJ2-7, reads DAMVIQNPRYQVTQFGKPVTLSCSQTLNHNVMYWYQQKSSQAPKLLFHYYDKDFNNEADTPDNFQSRRPNTSFCFLDIRSPGLGDTAMYLCATSRGGRLYEQYFGPGTRLTVT.

This sequence joins TRBV7-9 and TRBJ1-6, with 7 bases that match TRBD1. V shed 0 bases, J shed 14 bases, and the junction held 22 bases outside the gene matches. The CDR3 has 19 amino acids. Per germline, CDR1 SEHNR and CDR2 FQNEAQ (reference sequence). CDR3 residues: CASSLAFLDRAPLGFTLHF. CDR3 DNA: TGTGCCAGCAGCTTAGCTTTTCTCGACAGGGCTCCCCTAGGGTTCACCCTCCACTTT.

The chain is built from TRBV7-3 and TRBJ2-3, with a possible D match to TRBD2 (6 bases). V shed 0 bases and J shed 5 bases, with 12 bases lying between them. CDR3 length: 15 residues. The germline CDR1 and CDR2 sequences are SGHTA and FQGTGA. For the CDR3, the DNA is TGTGCCAGCAGCTTAACGGGAGGAGCGGGAGATACGCAGTATTTT. Residues: CASSLTGGAGDTQYF. The complete variable domain, with remaining parts taken from reference TRBV7-3 and TRBJ2-3, reads GAGVSQTPSNKVTEKGKYVELRCDPISGHTALYWYRQSLGQGPEFLIYFQGTGAADDSGLPNDRFFAVRPEGSVSTLKIQRTERGDSAVYLCASSLTGGAGDTQYFGPGTRLTVL.

The V gene is TRBV14, the J gene TRBJ2-1; the D gene is possibly TRBD1 (5 bases). Per the germline V gene, CDR1 is SGHDN and CDR2 is FVKESK. V lost 1 base and J lost 5, with 15 bases in between. The CDR3 runs to 16 residues. CDR3 nucleotide sequence: TGTGCCAGCAGCCAAGTGGTCGCAGGGCCGAACAATGAGCAGTTCTTC. As protein: CASSQVVAGPNNEQFF.

V gene TRBV7-9 combines with J gene TRBJ1-1, with D tentatively TRBD1 (5 bases). The germline gives CDR1 SEHNR, CDR2 FQNEAQ (reference sequence). Trimming took off 5 bases at V and 1 base at J, with 8 bases between the two ends. The CDR3 loop spans 13 amino acids. In nucleotides, the CDR3 is TGTGCCAGCAGCCCAGGGCCGAACACTGAAGCTTTCTTT. It specifies CASSPGPNTEAFF.

This sequence joins TRBV7-9 and TRBJ1-1; the match to TRBD1 covers 9 bases. After removal of 4 bases from V and 2 bases from J, the junction contained 11 bases not matched to a gene. The CDR3 spans 17 residues. Germline V gives CDR1 SEHNR, CDR2 FQNEAQ (reference sequence). CDR3 sequence reads: CASSSVPGQGTNTEAFF. The CDR3 nucleotides read TGTGCCAGCAGCTCCGTCCCGGGACAGGGTACTAACACTGAAGCTTTCTTT.

The chain couples TRBV7-6 to TRBJ2-5, with D uncertain. Per germline, CDR1 SGHVS and CDR2 FNYEAQ. V was cut by 5 bases and J by 2 bases, with 3 bases left in between. CDR3 length: 11 amino acids. The CDR3 bases are TGTGCCAGCAGCCTGCAAGAGACCCAGTACTTC. It specifies CASSLQETQYF. The full variable domain, in which reference TRBV7-6 and TRBJ2-5 provide the parts outside the CDR3, is GAGVSQSPRYKVTKRGQDVALRCDPISGHVSLYWYRQALGQGPEFLTYFNYEAQQDKSGLPNDRFSAERPEGSISTLTIQRTEQRDSAMYRCASSLQETQYFGPGTRLLVL.